The TCR beta chain under discussion was sequenced for a study of T-cell reconstitution after alpha-beta-depleted transplantation in children. The sample holds many counts of this clonotype. Its matching antigen is unknown. CDR1 SGHRS and CDR2 YFSETQ come from the germline V gene. Trimming took 5 bases from V and 6 from J, leaving 11 bases between them. The CDR3 consists of 13 residues. Study-wide results and caveats: There were some patients whose high TCRbeta diversity at day 60 came from surviving recipient T cells and thymic progenitors.

Preparation of the TCRbeta library was carried out with unique molecular identifiers. TCRdb independently ran MiXCR on the PCR reads; one entry per CDR3 protein. The sample holds 400,000 to 550,000 distinct CDR3 sequences, under 12% seen once. The input for sequencing was PBMCs, taken before TCRalphabeta/CD19-depleted stem cell transplant. This sequence originates from a child under 10 years old with inherited bone marrow failure, due to receive a stem cell transplant. This rearrangement joins TRBV5-1 to TRBJ2-2; D is unresolved. This chain's CDR3 is CASRFEGAGELFF. Written as DNA, the CDR3 is TGCGCCAGCAGGTTCGAAGGAGCCGGGGAGCTGTTTTTT.